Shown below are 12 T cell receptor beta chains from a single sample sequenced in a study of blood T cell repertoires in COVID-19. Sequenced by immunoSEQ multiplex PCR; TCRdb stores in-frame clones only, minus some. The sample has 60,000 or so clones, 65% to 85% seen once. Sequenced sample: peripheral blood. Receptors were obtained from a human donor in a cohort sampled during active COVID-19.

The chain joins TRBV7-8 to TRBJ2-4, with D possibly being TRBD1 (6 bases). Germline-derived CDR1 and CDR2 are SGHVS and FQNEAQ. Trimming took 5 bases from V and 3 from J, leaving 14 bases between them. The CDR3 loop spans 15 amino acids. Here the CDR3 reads CASSHRVIGKNIQYF. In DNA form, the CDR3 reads TGTGCCAGCAGCCACAGGGTGATTGGCAAAAACATTCAGTACTTC.

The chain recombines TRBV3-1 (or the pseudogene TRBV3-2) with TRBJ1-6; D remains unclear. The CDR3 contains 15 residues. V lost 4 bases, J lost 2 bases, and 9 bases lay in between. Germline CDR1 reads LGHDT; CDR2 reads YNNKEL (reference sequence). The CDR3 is CASSPGGAYNSPLHF. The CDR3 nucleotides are TGTGCCAGCAGCCCGGGAGGTGCCTATAATTCACCCCTCCACTTT.

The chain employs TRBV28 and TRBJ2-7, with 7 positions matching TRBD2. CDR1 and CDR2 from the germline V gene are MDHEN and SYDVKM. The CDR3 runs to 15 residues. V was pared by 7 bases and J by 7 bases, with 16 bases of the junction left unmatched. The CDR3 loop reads CASIGWWEGPGEQYF. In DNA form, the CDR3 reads TGTGCCAGCATTGGGTGGTGGGAGGGCCCGGGAGAGCAGTACTTC.

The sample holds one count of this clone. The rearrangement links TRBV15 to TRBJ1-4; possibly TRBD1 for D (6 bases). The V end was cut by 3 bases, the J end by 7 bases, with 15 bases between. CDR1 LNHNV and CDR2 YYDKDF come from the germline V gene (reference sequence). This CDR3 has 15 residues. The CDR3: CATSSSARGGEKLFF. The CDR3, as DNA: TGTGCCACCAGCAGCTCTGCCAGAGGGGGTGAAAAACTGTTTTTT.

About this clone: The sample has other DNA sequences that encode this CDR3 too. CDR3 DNA: TGCGCCAGCAGCAGGACAGGGGGCACAGATACGCAGTATTTT. Protein sequence: CASSRTGGTDTQYF. The genes are TRBV5-1 and TRBJ2-3, with 9 bases that match TRBD1. The CDR3 consists of 14 residues. V was clipped by 4 bases and J by 1 base; unmatched bases: 1. Germline V gives CDR1 SGHRS, CDR2 YFSETQ.

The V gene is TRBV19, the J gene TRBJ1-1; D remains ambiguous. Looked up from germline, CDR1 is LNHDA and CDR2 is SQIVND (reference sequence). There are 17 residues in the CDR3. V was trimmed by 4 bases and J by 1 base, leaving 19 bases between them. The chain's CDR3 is CASSTSNRGISNTEAFF. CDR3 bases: TGTGCCAGTAGTACGTCAAATCGGGGAATATCGAACACTGAAGCTTTCTTT.

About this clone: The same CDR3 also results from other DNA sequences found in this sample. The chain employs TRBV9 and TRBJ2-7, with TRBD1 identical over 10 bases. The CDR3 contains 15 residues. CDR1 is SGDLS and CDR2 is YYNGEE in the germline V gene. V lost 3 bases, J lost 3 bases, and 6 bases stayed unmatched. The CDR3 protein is CASSAGRDRGYEQYF. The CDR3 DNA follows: TGTGCCAGCAGCGCGGGGAGGGACAGGGGCTACGAGCAGTACTTC.

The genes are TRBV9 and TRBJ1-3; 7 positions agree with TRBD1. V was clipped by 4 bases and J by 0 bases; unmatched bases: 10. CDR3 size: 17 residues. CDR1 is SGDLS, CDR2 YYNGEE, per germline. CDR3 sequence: CASSTLQGSSSGNTIYF. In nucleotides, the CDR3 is TGTGCCAGCAGCACCCTACAGGGGTCCTCCTCTGGAAACACCATATATTTT. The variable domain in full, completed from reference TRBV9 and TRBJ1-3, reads DSGVTQTPKHLITATGQRVTLRCSPRSGDLSVYWYQQSLDQGLQFLIQYYNGEERAKGNILERFSAQQFPDLHSELNLSSLELGDSALYFCASSTLQGSSSGNTIYFGEGSWLTVV.

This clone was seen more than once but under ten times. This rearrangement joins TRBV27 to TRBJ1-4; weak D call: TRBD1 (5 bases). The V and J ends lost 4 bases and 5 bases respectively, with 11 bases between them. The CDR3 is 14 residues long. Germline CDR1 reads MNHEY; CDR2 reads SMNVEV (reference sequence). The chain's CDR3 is CASSSGLKNEKLFF. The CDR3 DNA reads TGTGCCAGCAGTTCGGGACTGAAGAATGAAAAACTGTTTTTT.

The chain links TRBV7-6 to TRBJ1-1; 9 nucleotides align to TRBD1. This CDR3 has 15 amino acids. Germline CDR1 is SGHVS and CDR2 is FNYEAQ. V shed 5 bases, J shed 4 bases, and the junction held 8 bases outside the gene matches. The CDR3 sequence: CASSLGRGQGTEAFF. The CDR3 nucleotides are TGTGCCAGCAGCCTGGGTCGGGGACAGGGCACTGAAGCTTTCTTT.

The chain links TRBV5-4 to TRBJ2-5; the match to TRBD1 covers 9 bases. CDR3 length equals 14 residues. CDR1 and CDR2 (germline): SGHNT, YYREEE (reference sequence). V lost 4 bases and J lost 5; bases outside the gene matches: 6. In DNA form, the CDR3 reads TGTGCCAGCAGCCCGACAGGGGGTGCGGAGACCCAGTACTTC. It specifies CASSPTGGAETQYF.

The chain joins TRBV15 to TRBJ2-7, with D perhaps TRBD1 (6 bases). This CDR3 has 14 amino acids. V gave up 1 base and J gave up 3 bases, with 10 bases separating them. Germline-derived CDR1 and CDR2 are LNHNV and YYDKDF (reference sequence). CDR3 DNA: TGTGCCACCAGCAGAGCAGGGACAAACTACGAGCAGTACTTC. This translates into CATSRAGTNYEQYF.